What follows are 30 T cell receptor beta chains derived from one specimen sequenced in a study of blood T cell repertoires in COVID-19. Here immunoSEQ multiplex PCR was the method, and the copy in TCRdb shows in-frame clones only, minus some. Found here are under 250,000 clones, 70% to 80% of them singletons; the top ten hold 5.5% to 7%. Sequencing input: peripheral blood. The origin of the receptors is a woman aged 40 to 50 with COVID-19, enrolled during active disease.

The sample holds one count of this clone. The V and J genes are TRBV5-5 and TRBJ2-3; the D gene is possibly TRBD1 (5 bases). V lost 7 bases, J lost 1 base, and 16 bases lay in between. Germline assignment: CDR1 SGHKS and CDR2 YYEKEE (reference sequence). The CDR3 runs to 15 residues. The CDR3 DNA reads as TGTGCCAGCGGGTCTCAGGGCGACGGCACAGATACGCAGTATTTT. Residues: CASGSQGDGTDTQYF.

V usage is TRBV30 and J usage is TRBJ2-2; no reliable D call. CDR3 length: 15 amino acids. Trimming shortened V by 5 bases and J by 4 bases, and 17 bases separated the two germline ends. Per germline, CDR1 GTSNPN and CDR2 SVGIG (reference sequence). The CDR3 loop is CAWSPRQVATGELFF. The CDR3 nucleotides are TGTGCCTGGTCCCCAAGGCAGGTGGCCACCGGGGAGCTGTTTTTT.

CDR3 loop: CASSLSSEDEQYF. The CDR3 coding sequence is TGTGCCAGCAGCTTATCTTCAGAGGACGAGCAGTACTTC. This chain joins TRBV7-9 and TRBJ2-7, with no clear D. The CDR3 covers 13 residues. Trimming stripped 2 bases from V and 5 bases from J, with 10 bases between. CDR1 and CDR2 from the germline V gene are SEHNR and FQNEAQ (reference sequence).

This chain uses TRBV10-3 with TRBJ1-1; 7 bases map to TRBD1. The CDR3 length is 14 residues. CDR1 and CDR2 from the germline V gene are ENHRY and SYGVKD. V lost 7 bases to trimming and J lost 4 bases; unmatched junction nucleotides: 9. The CDR3 protein is CAINSGYRGTEAFF. CDR3 coding DNA: TGTGCCATCAACTCGGGGTACAGGGGCACTGAAGCTTTCTTT.

This clone was picked up one time. The V call is TRBV24-1, the J call TRBJ2-5; D unresolved. CDR1 is KGHDR, CDR2 SFDVKD, per germline. The CDR3 runs to 13 residues. Trimming stripped 6 bases from V and 2 bases from J, with 9 bases between. CDR3 loop: CATSSPLQETQYF. The DNA of the CDR3 is TGTGCCACCAGTTCCCCTCTACAAGAGACCCAGTACTTC.

J is TRBJ2-1 and V is TRBV5-1, with TRBD1 matching over 7 bases. There are 18 residues in the CDR3. Germline V gene data show CDR1 as SGHRS and CDR2 as YFSETQ. V lost 2 bases to trimming and J lost 0 bases; unmatched junction nucleotides: 11. CDR3 loop: CASSFQISGGISYNEQFF. CDR3 DNA: TGCGCCAGCAGCTTCCAGATTTCAGGGGGTATCTCCTACAATGAGCAGTTCTTC.

The genes are TRBV2 and TRBJ1-1, with D possibly matching TRBD1 (5 bases). Germline CDR1 reads SNHLY; CDR2 reads FYNNEI. The CDR3 covers 12 residues. Trimming removed 6 bases at V and 11 bases at J, with 16 bases between. CDR3 in DNA: TGTGCCAGCAGCTCTGACGGGGGGACGGCTTTCTTT. This sequence encodes CASSSDGGTAFF.

The table lists this clone with a few counts. The chain joins TRBV3-1 (or the pseudogene TRBV3-2) to TRBJ2-3; the match to TRBD2 covers 10 bases. From germline, CDR1 is LGHDT and CDR2 YNNKEL (reference sequence). The CDR3 has 18 amino acids. With 0 bases clipped from V and 4 bases from J, the junction kept 10 bases outside the gene matches. CDR3 amino acids: CASSQDLPAGGGSDTQYF. The CDR3 region has the DNA TGTGCCAGCAGCCAAGATCTGCCAGCGGGGGGGGGATCAGATACGCAGTATTTT.

The chain uses TRBV5-6 and TRBJ2-5; TRBD2 is a possible D gene (6 bases). The CDR3 spans 15 residues. Germline V gives CDR1 SGHDT, CDR2 YYEEEE. The V and J ends lost 2 bases and 4 bases respectively, with 15 bases between them. The CDR3 DNA follows: TGTGCCAGCAGCTTCCTGAATCCCGGGGGAGAGACCCAGTACTTC. It encodes CASSFLNPGGETQYF.

The rearrangement joins TRBV3-1 (or the pseudogene TRBV3-2) to TRBJ2-5, with a weak D call TRBD2 (6 bases). CDR3 length: 15 amino acids. CDR1 LGHDT and CDR2 YNNKEL come from the germline V gene (reference sequence). V dropped 1 base and J dropped 6 bases, with 15 bases sitting between them. The CDR3 nucleotides read TGTGCCAGCAGCCAAGGCCTAGCAGGAGGGAAGACCCAGTACTTC. This encodes CASSQGLAGGKTQYF.

The chain combines TRBV10-3 with TRBJ2-3; 9 bases agree with TRBD2. Germline loops: CDR1 ENHRY, CDR2 SYGVKD. The CDR3 contains 15 residues. Trimming cost V 9 bases and J 8 bases; bases outside gene matches: 15. CDR3 loop: CAISADSGGIGTQYF. CDR3 in DNA: TGTGCCATTAGCGCCGATAGCGGGGGAATTGGTACGCAGTATTTT.

This chain links TRBV5-4 with TRBJ2-5; 9 positions match TRBD2. CDR1 SGHNT and CDR2 YYREEE come from the germline V gene (reference sequence). CDR3 length: 15 amino acids. With V trimmed by 4 bases and J by 4 bases, 8 bases remained unmatched. The DNA for the CDR3 is TGTGCCAGCAGCCAGACTAGCGGCGGTTCAGAGACCCAGTACTTC. Translation: CASSQTSGGSETQYF.

Notes on this clone: A much more abundant neighbour one base away suggests this may be a read error. The chain recombines TRBV25-1 with TRBJ2-1; D might be TRBD1 (6 bases). Between the trimmed V and J ends, which lost 2 bases and 7 bases, there was a span of 15 bases. From germline, CDR1 is MGHDK and CDR2 SYGVNS. CDR3 length: 15 residues. For the CDR3, the DNA is TGTGCCAGCAGTGAACCGGGACGGGGACAAAATGAGCAGTTCTTC. It specifies CASSEPGRGQNEQFF. Variable domain in full (rest from reference TRBV25-1 and TRBJ2-1): EADIYQTPRYLVIGTGKKITLECSQTMGHDKMYWYQQDPGMELHLIHYSYGVNSTEKGDLSSESTVSRIRTEHFPLTLESARPSHTSQYLCASSEPGRGQNEQFFGPGTRLTVL.

Regarding this clone: Other DNA sequences in the sample encode the same CDR3. The chain recombines TRBV18 with TRBJ2-1, with 7 bases aligning to TRBD1. Per germline, CDR1 KGHSH and CDR2 LQKENI. This CDR3 contains 13 residues. V trimming: 2 bases; J trimming: 9 bases; junction bases outside the gene matches: 4. This chain's CDR3 is CASSPDPGGEQFF. The CDR3 DNA is TGTGCCAGCTCACCAGATCCAGGGGGTGAGCAGTTCTTC.

This clone was found a few times. At the DNA level, this CDR3 is encoded by other sequences in the same sample as well. The chain uses TRBV6-5 and TRBJ1-2; D unclear. Trimming pared 2 bases from V and 2 bases from J, leaving 6 bases between. CDR1 and CDR2 (germline): MNHEY, SVGAGI. The CDR3 covers 13 residues. For the CDR3, the DNA is TGTGCCAGCAGTTACGGCGGGAACTATGGCTACACCTTC. Protein sequence: CASSYGGNYGYTF.

The rearrangement links TRBV9 to TRBJ1-3, with TRBD1 matching 7 bases. The CDR3 is 17 residues long. V dropped 1 base and J dropped 11; count of bases not matched to a gene: 18. The germline gives CDR1 SGDLS, CDR2 YYNGEE. The CDR3 protein is CASSVSPGQTRGAAIYF. In DNA, the CDR3 is TGTGCCAGCAGCGTAAGCCCGGGACAGACACGAGGGGCGGCCATATATTTT.

V is TRBV10-3 and J is TRBJ2-1; the match to TRBD2 covers 8 bases. J lost 4 bases, V lost 2 bases, and 1 base had no gene match. There are 14 residues in the CDR3. CDR1 is ENHRY, CDR2 SYGVKD, per germline. CDR3 region: CAISETSGYNEQFF. CDR3 DNA: TGTGCCATCAGTGAGACTAGCGGATACAATGAGCAGTTCTTC.

The chain uses TRBV7-6 and TRBJ1-2; D is possibly TRBD1 (5 bases). CDR1 is SGHVS, CDR2 FNYEAQ, per germline. V lost 1 base and J lost 7, with 22 bases in between. The CDR3 sequence is 17 residues long. For the CDR3, the DNA is TGTGCCAGCAGCTTAGATGGGGGAGGTCCAACACGAAGTGGCTACACCTTC. Its translation is CASSLDGGGPTRSGYTF. Looking up the rest from reference TRBV7-6 and TRBJ1-2 gives the full variable domain: GAGVSQSPRYKVTKRGQDVALRCDPISGHVSLYWYRQALGQGPEFLTYFNYEAQQDKSGLPNDRFSAERPEGSISTLTIQRTEQRDSAMYRCASSLDGGGPTRSGYTFGSGTRLTVV.

This chain links TRBV5-4 with TRBJ2-1, with TRBD2 matching 10 bases. The CDR3 extends over 14 amino acids. The trim removed 6 bases at V and 7 bases at J, leaving 7 bases unmatched. CDR1 is SGHNT, CDR2 YYREEE, per germline (reference sequence). The CDR3 is CASTLAGGMNEQFF. CDR3 bases: TGTGCCAGCACCTTAGCGGGGGGCATGAATGAGCAGTTCTTC.

This clone showed up just a few times. This chain joins TRBV2 and TRBJ1-1; TRBD1 matches at 9 bases. The V gene's germline CDR1 is SNHLY and CDR2 FYNNEI. The V and J ends lost 6 bases and 5 bases, in that order; junction bases with no gene match: 7. The length of the CDR3 is 14 residues. Here the CDR3 DNA reads TGTGCCAGCAGGGCACAGGGGGCATGGACTGAAGCTTTCTTT. Its protein is CASRAQGAWTEAFF.

The chain uses TRBV30 and TRBJ1-3, with no clear D. V was trimmed by 7 bases and J by 1 base, leaving 14 bases between them. CDR3 length equals 14 residues. Germline CDR1 reads GTSNPN; CDR2 reads SVGIG (reference sequence). CDR3 region: CALLKARSGNTIYF. The CDR3 DNA reads TGTGCCTTGTTGAAAGCTCGATCTGGAAACACCATATATTTT.

The V call is TRBV9, the J call TRBJ1-1; D unclear. The CDR3 contains 14 residues. The V end lost 3 bases, the J end lost 1 base, and 10 bases lay between the germline ends. Looked up from germline, CDR1 is SGDLS and CDR2 is YYNGEE. The DNA for the CDR3 is TGTGCCAGCAGCGGAGGCGGAGCGAACACTGAAGCTTTCTTT. Its translation is CASSGGGANTEAFF.

This chain joins TRBV3-1 (or the pseudogene TRBV3-2) and TRBJ1-2; a weak D match, TRBD1 (6 bases). The CDR3 covers 15 residues. Trimming pared 3 bases from V and 7 bases from J, leaving 18 bases between. Per germline, CDR1 LGHDT and CDR2 YNNKEL (reference sequence). CDR3: CASSHRGRELGGYTF. The CDR3 DNA is TGTGCCAGCAGCCACAGGGGAAGGGAGCTCGGTGGCTACACCTTC.

This chain connects TRBV7-9 to TRBJ1-6; D is undetermined. V lost 6 bases and J 6 bases, leaving 15 bases between the germline ends. CDR3 length: 15 residues. Germline CDR1 is SEHNR and CDR2 is FQNEAQ (reference sequence). In DNA, the CDR3 is TGTGCCAGCAGTTTTGGCGGAGTCGCTAATTCACCCCTCCACTTT. Its translation: CASSFGGVANSPLHF.

The chain is built from TRBV15 and TRBJ2-2; possible D gene TRBD2, 6 bases. The CDR3 runs to 17 residues. V was cut by 1 base and J by 0 bases, with 12 bases left in between. Germline V gene sequence: CDR1 LNHNV, CDR2 YYDKDF (reference sequence). DNA of the CDR3: TGTGCCACCAGCAGAGGATTTGGCGGGACGAACACCGGGGAGCTGTTTTTT. Translation: CATSRGFGGTNTGELFF.

The chain combines TRBV7-2 with TRBJ1-4; D not certain. CDR1 and CDR2 (germline): SGHTA, FQGNSA. This CDR3 region has 14 residues. V lost 5 bases and J lost 3, with 10 bases in between. This chain's CDR3 is CASSPSFPNEKLFF. The CDR3 DNA reads as TGTGCCAGCAGCCCGAGTTTTCCTAATGAAAAACTGTTTTTT.

This chain joins TRBV18 and TRBJ2-2, with a possible D match to TRBD2 (5 bases). Germline CDR1 reads KGHSH; CDR2 reads LQKENI. This CDR3 is 14 amino acids long. The V end lost 3 bases, the J end lost 5 bases, and 10 bases lay between the germline ends. As DNA, the CDR3 is TGTGCCAGCTCACCCCCTCGGGAAACCGGGGAGCTGTTTTTT. This encodes CASSPPRETGELFF. The entire variable domain, with the rest obtained from reference TRBV18 and TRBJ2-2, is as follows: NAGVMQNPRHLVRRRGQEARLRCSPMKGHSHVYWYRQLPEEGLKFMVYLQKENIIDESGMPKERFSAEFPKEGPSILRIQQVVRGDSAAYFCASSPPRETGELFFGEGSRLTVL.

This clone was seen more than once but under ten times. The V call is TRBV19, the J call TRBJ2-7; unclear D gene. The germline V and J ends were trimmed by 2 bases and 5 bases, with 19 bases remaining between them. Germline V gene data show CDR1 as LNHDA and CDR2 as SQIVND (reference sequence). The CDR3 sequence is 16 residues long. The CDR3 coding sequence is TGTGCCAGTAGTATAACTCCCTCCCTGCGCTCTCACGAGCAGTACTTC. It codes for CASSITPSLRSHEQYF.

The chain employs TRBV9 and TRBJ1-4, with a weak D call TRBD1 (5 bases). The V end lost 1 base, the J end lost 5 bases, and 12 bases lay between the germline ends. Germline V gene data show CDR1 as SGDLS and CDR2 as YYNGEE. This CDR3 contains 15 residues. Written as DNA, the CDR3 is TGTGCCAGCAGCGTACCCGGGACTGTCAATGAAAAACTGTTTTTT. This translates into CASSVPGTVNEKLFF. Looking up the rest from reference TRBV9 and TRBJ1-4 gives the full variable domain: DSGVTQTPKHLITATGQRVTLRCSPRSGDLSVYWYQQSLDQGLQFLIQYYNGEERAKGNILERFSAQQFPDLHSELNLSSLELGDSALYFCASSVPGTVNEKLFFGSGTQLSVL.

The chain is built from TRBV25-1 and TRBJ2-2, with a weak D call TRBD1 (6 bases). V was cut by 6 bases and J by 4 bases, with 12 bases left in between. Germline CDR1 and CDR2: MGHDK and SYGVNS. This CDR3 is 14 amino acids long. DNA of the CDR3: TGTGCCAGCAGGAGGGGACATACCACCGGGGAGCTGTTTTTT. This translates into CASRRGHTTGELFF.